These T cell receptor beta chains were read from a single sample in a study of cytomegalovirus exposure and HLA in healthy donors. The method was immunoSEQ multiplex PCR; TCRdb's version includes in-frame clones alone and lacks a portion of them. The sample includes about 110,000 clones, 74% of them seen just once. Sequencing was performed on PBMCs. Every receptor here comes from a man in his fifties or sixties in good health and CMV-seropositive. Each CDR3 is given with its conserved first and last residue. Fields, in order: clone size, J gene, D gene, V gene, CDR3 DNA, CDR3 protein. D genes are given only for firm matches. For some rows the clone size is stated as once, few or many, or as a class when expanded; others skip it.

once,TRBJ2-2,TRBD2,TRBV7-9,TGTGCCAGCAGCTCCCCGACGGGGGGAGACTTCACCGGGGAGCTGTTTTTT,CASSSPTGGDFTGELFF
.,TRBJ2-5,TRBD2,TRBV5-6,TGTGCCAGCAGCCTCGGACTAGCGGGAGGGCCCGTAAGAGAGACCCAGTACTTC,CASSLGLAGGPVRETQYF
.,TRBJ1-1,TRBD1,TRBV6-5,TGTGCCAGCAGACCAGGGGGTTACACTGAAGCTTTCTTT,CASRPGGYTEAFF
.,TRBJ2-5,.,TRBV6-6,TGTGCCAGCAGTTACCCCTCTGGGGAGGAGACCCAGTACTTC,CASSYPSGEETQYF
.,TRBJ1-1,TRBD1,TRBV14,TGTGCCAGCAGCTCCCGGACAGGGGTGGGTAAGAGGGATGAAGCTTTCTTT,CASSSRTGVGKRDEAFF
once,TRBJ2-7,.,TRBV10-3,TGTGCCATCAGTGCAGAAAATTCCTACGAGCAGTACTTC,CAISAENSYEQYF
.,TRBJ2-7,.,TRBV4-2,TGTGCCAGCAGCCAAGGGACTACCTACGAGCAGTACTTC,CASSQGTTYEQYF
.,TRBJ1-1,.,TRBV19,TGTGCCAGTAGTATAGGCACAGGAGACTGGGGTTTCTTT,CASSIGTGDWGFF
.,TRBJ2-1,TRBD2,TRBV5-1,TGCGCCAGCAGCTTAACTAGCGGGTACTACAATGAGCAGTTCTTC,CASSLTSGYYNEQFF
.,TRBJ2-5,.,TRBV5-1,TGCGCCAGCAGCTTGACTAGCCGGGGGGAGACCCAGTACTTC,CASSLTSRGETQYF
.,TRBJ2-1,.,TRBV5-1,TGCGCCAGCAGCTTGGAGGGAGGCCCCTACAATGAGCAGTTCTTC,CASSLEGGPYNEQFF
medium-sized,TRBJ1-5,.,TRBV27,TGTGCCAGCAGTCTTAGGGGGTACCAGCCCCAGCATTTT,CASSLRGYQPQHF
once,TRBJ1-4,TRBD1,TRBV7-9,TGTGCCAGCAGCCCCGGGACAGAAAGTAATGAAAAACTGTTTTTT,CASSPGTESNEKLFF
.,TRBJ2-2,.,TRBV5-1,TGCGCCAGCAGCTTAGAGATCGGCGGGGAGCTGTTTTTT,CASSLEIGGELFF
.,TRBJ1-2,TRBD1,TRBV12-5,TGTGCTAGTGCCCCGGACAGGGCGGGTGGCTACACCTTC,CASAPDRAGGYTF
.,TRBJ1-5,.,TRBV5-1,TGCGCCAGCAGCCAAGGAGGGGGGGCAAGTCAGCCCCAGCATTTT,CASSQGGGASQPQHF
.,TRBJ2-1,.,TRBV5-6,TGTGCCAGCAGCTTAGAGGAATACTACAATGAGCAGTTCTTC,CASSLEEYYNEQFF
.,TRBJ1-6,.,TRBV19,TGTGCCAGTAGACTCGGACAGCTTAATTCACCCCTCCACTTT,CASRLGQLNSPLHF
.,TRBJ1-1,TRBD1,TRBV19,TGTGCCAGTAGTAGGGGACAGTCCTCCACTGAAGCTTTCTTT,CASSRGQSSTEAFF
.,TRBJ2-3,.,TRBV10-2,TGCGCCAGCAGTGAGCAGATAGATACGCAGTATTTT,CASSEQIDTQYF
.,TRBJ2-2,TRBD1,TRBV19,TGTGCCAGTAGGGACAGGGTGAACACCGGGGAGCTGTTTTTT,CASRDRVNTGELFF
.,TRBJ2-7,TRBD1,TRBV28,TGTGCCAGCCTTCTCGGGACAGGGGGCTCCTACGAGCAGTACTTC,CASLLGTGGSYEQYF
.,TRBJ2-5,TRBD1,TRBV9,TGTGCCAGCAGCGTAGGGGGCAGGGGGTTTGAGGAGACCCAGTACTTC,CASSVGGRGFEETQYF
.,TRBJ2-6,.,TRBV14,TGTGCCAGCAGCCAGTCCTATGGGGCCAACGTCCTGACTTTC,CASSQSYGANVLTF
.,TRBJ2-7,.,TRBV6-1,TGTGCCAGCAGTGAAGATAACGGGAGCTCCTACGAGCAGTACTTC,CASSEDNGSSYEQYF
.,TRBJ1-2,TRBD1,TRBV5-6,TGTGCCAGTTCAGGGGGGTCGTATGGCTACACCTTC,CASSGGSYGYTF
.,TRBJ2-1,TRBD2,TRBV6-1,TGTGCCAGCAGCTGGGGCGGGGGGGGCAATGAGCAGTTCTTC,CASSWGGGGNEQFF
.,TRBJ1-1,.,TRBV2,TGTGCCAGCAGTGAAAGAGCCAGGGTCGCTGAAGCTTTCTTT,CASSERARVAEAFF
.,TRBJ2-7,.,TRBV6-5,TGTGCCAGCAGTTATAGGGGCAGCTCCTACGAGCAGTACTTC,CASSYRGSSYEQYF
.,TRBJ2-7,.,TRBV30,TGTGCCTGGGGAGGCACAGTTATCTACGAGCAGTACTTC,CAWGGTVIYEQYF
once,TRBJ2-7,.,TRBV10-3,TGTGCCATCCAAGGAGGGGATCTCACCTACGAGCAGTACTTC,CAIQGGDLTYEQYF
.,TRBJ2-7,TRBD2,TRBV11-1,TGTGCCAGCAGCTTAGTCCTAGCGGGGAACGAGCAGTACTTC,CASSLVLAGNEQYF
.,TRBJ1-2,TRBD1,TRBV4-1,TGCGCCAGCAGCCCCGGACAGGGGGCTAACTATGGCTACACCTTC,CASSPGQGANYGYTF
.,TRBJ2-5,.,TRBV6-1,TGTGCCAGCAGTGAAGGATGGAGGACAGTACAAGAGACCCAGTACTTC,CASSEGWRTVQETQYF
.,TRBJ2-7,.,TRBV5-1,TGCGCCAGCAGCCGGGACGGAGGGTACGAGCAGTACTTC,CASSRDGGYEQYF
.,TRBJ2-7,TRBD1,TRBV28,TGTGCCAGCAGGACTCGACAGGGGGGGGACGAGCAGTACTTC,CASRTRQGGDEQYF
.,TRBJ2-2,TRBD2,TRBV5-1,TGCGCCAGCAGCCCGGGGGGGGCAGGAGGGGAGCTGTTTTTT,CASSPGGAGGELFF
.,TRBJ1-2,TRBD1,TRBV6-6,TGTGCCAGCAGCCAGGAGACAGGGGGTGGCTACACCTTC,CASSQETGGGYTF
.,TRBJ2-7,TRBD1,TRBV2,TGTGCCAGCAGAATGGGACAGGGGGTCAACGAGCAGTACTTC,CASRMGQGVNEQYF
few,TRBJ2-2,TRBD1,TRBV27,TGTGCCAGCAGGGATGATAGGGACAGGGTGAACACCGGGGAGCTGTTTTTT,CASRDDRDRVNTGELFF
.,TRBJ1-3,TRBD1,TRBV4-2,TGTGCCAGCAGCGACAGGGATGGGAGAGGAAACACCATATATTTT,CASSDRDGRGNTIYF
.,TRBJ2-2,TRBD1,TRBV2,TGTGCCAGCAGTTCGACCGGGACAGGGAACACCGGGGAGCTGTTTTTT,CASSSTGTGNTGELFF
.,TRBJ2-3,.,TRBV5-1,TGCGCCAGCAGGCGACTTGGGGATACGCAGTATTTT,CASRRLGDTQYF
once,TRBJ1-3,.,TRBV30,TGTGCCTGGAGAGGATTAGGGAGTCCCGGAAACACCATATATTTT,CAWRGLGSPGNTIYF
.,TRBJ1-2,.,TRBV6-1,TGTGCCAGCAACAGGGATCAATTTTCTAACTATGGCTACACCTTC,CASNRDQFSNYGYTF
.,TRBJ1-2,.,TRBV30,TGTGCCTGGAGTGTAACAGGTTGGACCTATGGCTACACCTTC,CAWSVTGWTYGYTF
.,TRBJ2-3,TRBD2,TRBV7-8,TGTGCCAGCAGCTCGCGGGGGGACGGCACAGATACGCAGTATTTT,CASSSRGDGTDTQYF
.,TRBJ1-2,.,TRBV28,TGTGCCAGCACCTCGACCATGGACAGTCCATATGGCTACACCTTC,CASTSTMDSPYGYTF
few,TRBJ1-1,.,TRBV18,TGTGCCAGCTCACCAGAGCAAAGCACTGAAGCTTTCTTT,CASSPEQSTEAFF